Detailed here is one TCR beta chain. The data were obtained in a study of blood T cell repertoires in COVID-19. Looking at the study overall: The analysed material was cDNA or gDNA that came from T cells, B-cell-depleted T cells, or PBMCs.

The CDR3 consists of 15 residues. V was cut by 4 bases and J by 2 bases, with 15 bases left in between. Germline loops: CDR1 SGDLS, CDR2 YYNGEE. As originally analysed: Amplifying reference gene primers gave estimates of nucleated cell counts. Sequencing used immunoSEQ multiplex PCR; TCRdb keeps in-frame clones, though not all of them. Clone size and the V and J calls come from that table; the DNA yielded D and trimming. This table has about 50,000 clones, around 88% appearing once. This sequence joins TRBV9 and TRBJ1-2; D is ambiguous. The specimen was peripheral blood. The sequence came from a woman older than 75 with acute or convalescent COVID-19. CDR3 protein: CASSSWTGKNYGYTF. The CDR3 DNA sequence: TGTGCCAGCAGCTCCTGGACGGGAAAAAACTATGGCTACACCTTC. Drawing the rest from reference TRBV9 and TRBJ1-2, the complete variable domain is DSGVTQTPKHLITATGQRVTLRCSPRSGDLSVYWYQQSLDQGLQFLIQYYNGEERAKGNILERFSAQQFPDLHSELNLSSLELGDSALYFCASSSWTGKNYGYTFGSGTRLTVV.